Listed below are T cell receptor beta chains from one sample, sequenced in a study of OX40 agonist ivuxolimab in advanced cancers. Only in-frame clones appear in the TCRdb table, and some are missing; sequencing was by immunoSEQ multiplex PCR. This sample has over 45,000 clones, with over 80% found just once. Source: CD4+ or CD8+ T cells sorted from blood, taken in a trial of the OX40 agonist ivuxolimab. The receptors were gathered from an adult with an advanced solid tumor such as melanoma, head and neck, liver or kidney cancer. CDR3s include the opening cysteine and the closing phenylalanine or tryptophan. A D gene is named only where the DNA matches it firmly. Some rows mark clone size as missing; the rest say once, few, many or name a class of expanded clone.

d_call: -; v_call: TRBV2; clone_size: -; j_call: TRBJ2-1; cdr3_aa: CASSEGVGYNEQFF; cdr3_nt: TGTGCCAGCAGTGAGGGAGTAGGCTACAATGAGCAGTTCTTC
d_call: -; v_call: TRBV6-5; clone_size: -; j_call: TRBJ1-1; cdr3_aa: CASSGVKGTAFF; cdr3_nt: TGTGCCAGCAGTGGAGTGAAGGGGACGGCTTTCTTT
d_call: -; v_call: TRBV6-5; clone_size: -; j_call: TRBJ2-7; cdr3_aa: CASSLGRGVWYF; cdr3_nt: TGTGCCAGCAGTTTGGGCAGGGGGGTCTGGTACTTC
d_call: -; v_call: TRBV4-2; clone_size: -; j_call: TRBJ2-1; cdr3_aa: CASSQGRISSYNEQFF; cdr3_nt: TGTGCCAGCAGCCAAGGACGGATAAGCTCCTACAATGAGCAGTTCTTC
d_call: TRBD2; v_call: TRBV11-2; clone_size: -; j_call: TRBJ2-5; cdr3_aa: CASSSGGAGVQETQYF; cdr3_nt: TGTGCCAGCAGCTCGGGAGGGGCTGGGGTCCAAGAGACCCAGTACTTC
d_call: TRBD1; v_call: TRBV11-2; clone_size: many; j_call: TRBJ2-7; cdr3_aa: CASSSDRWAEQYF; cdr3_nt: TGTGCCAGCAGCTCGGACAGGTGGGCCGAGCAGTACTTC
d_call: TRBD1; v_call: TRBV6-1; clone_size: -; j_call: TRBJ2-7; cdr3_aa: CASSSPGQGNYEQYF; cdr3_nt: TGTGCCAGCAGTTCACCGGGACAGGGGAACTACGAGCAGTACTTC
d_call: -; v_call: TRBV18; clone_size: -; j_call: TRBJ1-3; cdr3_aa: CASSNTHLGKTGNTIYF; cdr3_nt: TGTGCCAGCTCAAACACCCACTTGGGGAAAACTGGAAACACCATATATTTT
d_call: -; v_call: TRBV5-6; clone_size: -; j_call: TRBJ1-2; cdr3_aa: CASSFAPGYGYTF; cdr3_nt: TGTGCCAGCAGCTTCGCACCTGGCTATGGCTACACCTTC
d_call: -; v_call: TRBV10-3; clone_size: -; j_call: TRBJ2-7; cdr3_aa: CAIRDRLGYEQYF; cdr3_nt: TGTGCCATCAGAGACCGATTGGGCTACGAGCAGTACTTC
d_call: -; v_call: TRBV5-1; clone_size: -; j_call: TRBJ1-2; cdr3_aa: CASSTGQLESYGYTF; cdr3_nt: TGCGCCAGCAGCACCGGACAGCTGGAATCCTATGGCTACACCTTC
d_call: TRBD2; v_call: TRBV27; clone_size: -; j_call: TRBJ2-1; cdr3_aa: CASSSLAGAYNEQFF; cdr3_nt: TGTGCCAGCAGTTCCCTAGCGGGAGCCTACAATGAGCAGTTCTTC